This T cell receptor beta chain comes out of a study of blood T cells in healthy people across ages. Findings and limits, study-wide: Versus aged donors, long-lived donors had higher diversity and more naive CD4+ cells.

Of note for this clonotype: Antigen: not known.

The second PCR ran roughly 6 to 11 cycles with a sample-barcoded 5' primer and J-beta primers. TCRdb reprocessed the 5' RACE reads via MiXCR and lists one record per CDR3 protein. The table lists 600,000 to 650,000 distinct CDR3 sequences, under 70% of them singletons. The specimen sequenced was blood. The sequence came from a man in his sixties in good health.

The CDR3, as DNA: TGTGCCACCGCAGGGATTTCTGGGGACGAGCAGTACTTC. Residues: CATAGISGDEQYF. The chain has TRBV10-3 and TRBJ2-4; D perhaps matches TRBD1 (5 bases). The DNA end lines up better with TRBJ2-7; the J call may be wrong. CDR1 ENHRY and CDR2 SYGVKD come from the germline V gene. The CDR3 is made up of 13 amino acids.